Sequencing of this TCR beta chain was carried out in a study of spatial heterogeneity in lung cancer. Documented time point: blood at routine non-recurrence follow-up after resection. Broader study findings: There were more appearances of ubiquitous expanded tumor TCRs in blood at resection than at follow-up.

CDR1 and CDR2 (germline): DFQATT, SNEGSKA (reference sequence). V lost 5 bases to trimming and J lost 4 bases, with 11 bases between them. The CDR3 has 13 amino acids. The presence of a unique molecular identifier marked each TCR cDNA molecule. TCRdb reanalysed the 5' RACE reads using MiXCR and keeps one entry per CDR3 protein. This table holds 2,600 or so distinct CDR3 sequences, 25% to 30% found once. This clonotype was detected a few times. Its specificity is not known. With the library built for alpha chains, this beta chain is off target and its frequency is not meaningful. The sequenced sample was PBMCs, obtained at follow-up. The receptor comes from a male donor with early-stage non-small cell lung cancer. The rearrangement links TRBV20-1 to TRBJ2-2; D is undetermined. The CDR3 is CSAYYGSTGELFF. The DNA for the CDR3 is TGCAGTGCTTACTATGGTAGCACCGGGGAGCTGTTTTTT.